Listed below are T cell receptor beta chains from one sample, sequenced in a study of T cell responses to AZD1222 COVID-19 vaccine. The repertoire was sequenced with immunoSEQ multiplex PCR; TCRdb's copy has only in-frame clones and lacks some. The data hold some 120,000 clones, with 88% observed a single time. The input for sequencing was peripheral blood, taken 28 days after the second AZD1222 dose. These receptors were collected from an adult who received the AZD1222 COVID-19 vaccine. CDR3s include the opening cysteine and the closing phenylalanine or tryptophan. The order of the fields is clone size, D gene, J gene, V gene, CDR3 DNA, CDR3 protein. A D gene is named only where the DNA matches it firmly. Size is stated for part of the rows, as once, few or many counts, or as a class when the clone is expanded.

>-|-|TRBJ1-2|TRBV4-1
TGCGCCAGCAGCCAGGGGGCGGGTAGGGAACTCTATGGCTACACCTTC
CASSQGAGRELYGYTF
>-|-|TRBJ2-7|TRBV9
TGTGCCAGCAGCGTAGGGGACTCCGACTACGAGCAGTACTTC
CASSVGDSDYEQYF
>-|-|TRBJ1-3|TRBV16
TGTGCCAGCCAGCCAAGAGTGGGCGTAAATTCTGGAAACACCATATATTTT
CASQPRVGVNSGNTIYF
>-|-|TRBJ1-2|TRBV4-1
TGCGCCAGCAGCCCAATTTCGTCTTATGGCTACACCTTC
CASSPISSYGYTF
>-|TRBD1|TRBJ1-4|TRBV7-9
TGTGCCAGCAGCTTCGGACAGGGCCTTAATGAAAAACTGTTTTTT
CASSFGQGLNEKLFF
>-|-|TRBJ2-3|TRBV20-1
TGCAGTGCTAGTCGGAGCGGGTACACAGATACGCAGTATTTT
CSASRSGYTDTQYF
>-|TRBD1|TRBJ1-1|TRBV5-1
TGCGCCAGCAGCGCCGGGACAGGGGGTGTATGGACTGAAGCTTTCTTT
CASSAGTGGVWTEAFF
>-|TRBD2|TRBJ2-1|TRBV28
TGTGCCAGCAGTCCCTCAGGGACTAGCGGGGGCCATTTTTACAATGAGCAGTTCTTC
CASSPSGTSGGHFYNEQFF
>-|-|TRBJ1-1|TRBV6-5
TGTGCCAGCAGTTCCGCGACAAGCTGGGACACTGAAGCTTTCTTT
CASSSATSWDTEAFF
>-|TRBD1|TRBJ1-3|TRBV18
TGTGCCAGCTCGCGCCAGGGACAGGGGACCGGAAACACCATATATTTT
CASSRQGQGTGNTIYF
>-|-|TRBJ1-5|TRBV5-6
TGTGCCAGCAGCTACAACGATCAGCCCCAGCATTTT
CASSYNDQPQHF
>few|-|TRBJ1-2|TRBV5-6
TGTGCCAGCAGCCTCTACAGGGAACCCTATGGCTACACCTTC
CASSLYREPYGYTF
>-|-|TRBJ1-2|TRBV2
TGTGCCAGCAGTGCCCAGGGACAAGGCTATGGCTACACCTTC
CASSAQGQGYGYTF
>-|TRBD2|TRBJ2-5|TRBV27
TGTGCCAGCAGTCACGTGATAGCGGGACGAGAGACCCAGTACTTC
CASSHVIAGRETQYF
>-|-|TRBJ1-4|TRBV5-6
TGTGCCAGCAGCCTGAATTATTTTGTGGATGAAAAACTGTTTTTT
CASSLNYFVDEKLFF
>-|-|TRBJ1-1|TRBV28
TGTGCCAGCAACCCCGGTGAGGGGGGGGAAGCTTTCTTT
CASNPGEGGEAFF
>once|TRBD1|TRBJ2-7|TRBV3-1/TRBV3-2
TGTGCCAGCAGCCAGGGGACAGGCCTCGAGCAGTACTTC
CASSQGTGLEQYF
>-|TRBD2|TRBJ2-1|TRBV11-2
TGTGCCAGCAGCCCCGTTTATCCGGGAGGAGGCAATGAGCAGTTCTTC
CASSPVYPGGGNEQFF
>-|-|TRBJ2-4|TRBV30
TGTGCCTGGAATGTACAGGGAAACATTCAGTACTTC
CAWNVQGNIQYF
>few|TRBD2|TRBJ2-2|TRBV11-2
TGTGCCAGCAGACCCGCCCCTAGCGGAAACACCGGGGAGCTGTTTTTT
CASRPAPSGNTGELFF
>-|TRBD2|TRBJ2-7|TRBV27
TGTGCCAGCAGCAAGACTAGCGGGAGTTCTCACGAGCAGTACTTC
CASSKTSGSSHEQYF
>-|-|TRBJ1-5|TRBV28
TGTGCCAGCAGCCAACAGGGTACAAGCAATCAGCCCCAGCATTTT
CASSQQGTSNQPQHF
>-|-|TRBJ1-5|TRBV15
TGTGCCACCAGCAGAGACCGGAGTTTGGGTAGCAATCAGCCCCAGCATTTT
CATSRDRSLGSNQPQHF
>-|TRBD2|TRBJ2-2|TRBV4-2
TGTCCCACCACCCAAGACCGGGGGGGGTTGTCCGGGGAGCTGTTTTTT
CPTTQDRGGLSGELFF
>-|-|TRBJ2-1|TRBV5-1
TGCGCCAGCAGCTTGGCCATCTCCTACAATGAGCAGTTCTTC
CASSLAISYNEQFF
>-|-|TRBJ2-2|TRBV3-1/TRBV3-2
TGTGCCAGCAGCCAGGGAAGGGAGTCCGGGGAGCTGTTTTTT
CASSQGRESGELFF
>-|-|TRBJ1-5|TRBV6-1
TGTGCCAGCAGTGAGGTTTGGGGTGGGGCCCTTCCCCAGCATTTT
CASSEVWGGALPQHF
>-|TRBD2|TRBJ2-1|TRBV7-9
TGTGCCAGCAGCTTAGGTAGCGGGAGGGACAATGAGCAGTTCTTC
CASSLGSGRDNEQFF
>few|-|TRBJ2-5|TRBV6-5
TGTGCCAGCAGACTTGACTGGAACCAAGAGACCCAGTACTTC
CASRLDWNQETQYF
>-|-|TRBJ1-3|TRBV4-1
TGCGCCAGCAGCCAAGAGCTATCCCCAACCGGAAACACCATATATTTT
CASSQELSPTGNTIYF
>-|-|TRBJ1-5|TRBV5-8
TGTGCCAGCAGCTTGGGTCTTGGAGGCAATCAGCCCCAGCATTTT
CASSLGLGGNQPQHF
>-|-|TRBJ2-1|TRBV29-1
TGCAGCGTTCATCAGGACAGCAATGAGCAGTTCTTC
CSVHQDSNEQFF
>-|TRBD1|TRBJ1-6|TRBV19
TGTGCCAGTAGTATAGGAGGGACAGCGAATTCACCCCTCCACTTT
CASSIGGTANSPLHF
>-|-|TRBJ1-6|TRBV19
TGTGCCACCCAACCAAGGAGGGACTCACCCCTCCACTTT
CATQPRRDSPLHF
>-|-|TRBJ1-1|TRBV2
TGTGCCAGCAGAGTGACACACGGGGCTGAAGCTTTCTTT
CASRVTHGAEAFF
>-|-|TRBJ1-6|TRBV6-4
TGTGCCAGCAGTCCCGGTCTGGGCTCACCCCTCCACTTT
CASSPGLGSPLHF
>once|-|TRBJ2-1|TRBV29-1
TGCAGCGTTGACGCCCCCAGGGGCTACAATGAGCAGTTCTTC
CSVDAPRGYNEQFF
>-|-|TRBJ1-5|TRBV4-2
TGTGCCAGCAGCCAAGGCAGGGGAGGCAATCAGCCCCAGCATTTT
CASSQGRGGNQPQHF
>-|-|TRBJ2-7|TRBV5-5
TGTGCCAGCAGCTTGGGGTTTTACGAGCAGTACTTC
CASSLGFYEQYF
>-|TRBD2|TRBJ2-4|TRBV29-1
TGCAGCGCCAGCTGGGGGGGGGACGGGATTCAGTACTTC
CSASWGGDGIQYF
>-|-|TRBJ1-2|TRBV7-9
TGTGCCAGCAGCTTATCAGGGGCGAATGGCTACACCTTC
CASSLSGANGYTF
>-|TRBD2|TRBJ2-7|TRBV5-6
TGTGCCAGCAGCTCCCCTAGCGGAGGTGGCTACGAGCAGTACTTC
CASSSPSGGGYEQYF
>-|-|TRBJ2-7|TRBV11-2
TGTGCCAGCAGCTCGTTAGGAACCGGCGAGCAGTACTTC
CASSSLGTGEQYF
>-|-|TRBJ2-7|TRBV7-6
TGTGCCAGCAGCCAACCAGCGGAGTCCTACGAGCAGTACTTC
CASSQPAESYEQYF
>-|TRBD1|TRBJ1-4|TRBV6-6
TGTGCCAGCAGTACAGGGGGAGGAGGTAATGAAAAACTGTTTTTT
CASSTGGGGNEKLFF
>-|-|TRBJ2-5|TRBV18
TGTGCCAGCTCACCGTGGGGCTTGCAAGAGACCCAGTACTTC
CASSPWGLQETQYF
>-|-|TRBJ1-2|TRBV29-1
TGCAGCGTTGAAGAGTGGGAAACGGGCTATGGCTACACCTTC
CSVEEWETGYGYTF
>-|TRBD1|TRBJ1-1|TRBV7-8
TGTGCCAGCAGCCGTCCCGGGACAGGGAATACTGAAGCTTTCTTT
CASSRPGTGNTEAFF
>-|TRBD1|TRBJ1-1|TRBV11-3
TGTGCCAGCAGCCTTATGCAGGGGGTCGTCACTGAAGCTTTCTTT
CASSLMQGVVTEAFF
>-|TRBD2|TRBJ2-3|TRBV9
TGTGCCAGCAGCGTAGGACTAGCGGGAGTAGATACGCAGTATTTT
CASSVGLAGVDTQYF
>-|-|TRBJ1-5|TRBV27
TGTGCCAGCAGTCACCCTCCCCGAGGGGGGGTTAATCAGCCCCAGCATTTT
CASSHPPRGGVNQPQHF
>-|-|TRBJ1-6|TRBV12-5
TGTGCTAGTGGTTCGGGGTTGACCTATAATTCACCCCTCCACTTT
CASGSGLTYNSPLHF
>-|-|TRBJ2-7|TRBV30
TGTGCCTGGAGTGGTACCCGGGACGCTTTCTCCTACGAGCAGTACTTC
CAWSGTRDAFSYEQYF
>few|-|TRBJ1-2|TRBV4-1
TGCGCCAGCAGCCAAGCAATGACCTGGGATGGCTACACCTTC
CASSQAMTWDGYTF